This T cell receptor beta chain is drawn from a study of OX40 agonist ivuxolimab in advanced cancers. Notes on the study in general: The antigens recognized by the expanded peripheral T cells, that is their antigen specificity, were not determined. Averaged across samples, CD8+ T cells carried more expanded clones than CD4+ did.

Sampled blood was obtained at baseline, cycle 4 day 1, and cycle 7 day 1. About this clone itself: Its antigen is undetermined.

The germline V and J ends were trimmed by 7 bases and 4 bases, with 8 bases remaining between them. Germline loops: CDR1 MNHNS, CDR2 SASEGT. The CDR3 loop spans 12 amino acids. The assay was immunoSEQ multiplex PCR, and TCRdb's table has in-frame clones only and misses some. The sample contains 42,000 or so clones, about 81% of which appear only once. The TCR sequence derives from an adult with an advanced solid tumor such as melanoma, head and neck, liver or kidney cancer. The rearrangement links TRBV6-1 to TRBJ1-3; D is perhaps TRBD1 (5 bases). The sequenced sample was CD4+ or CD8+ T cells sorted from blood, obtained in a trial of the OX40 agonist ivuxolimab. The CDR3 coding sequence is TGTGCCAGCACAGGGTCGGGAAACACCATATATTTT. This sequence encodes CASTGSGNTIYF.